A single sample is the source of the 9 T cell receptor beta chains below, sequenced in a study of blood T cell repertoires in COVID-19. TCRdb's copy holds only in-frame clones and misses some; the assay was immunoSEQ multiplex PCR. The sample includes approximately 240,000 clones, approximately 82% of them seen just once. Sequenced input: peripheral blood. The source is a woman between 40 and 50 years old who had recovered from COVID-19.

V gene TRBV28 combines with J gene TRBJ2-2; weak D call: TRBD1 (5 bases). Trimming removed 8 bases at V and 0 bases at J, with 10 bases between. Per germline, CDR1 MDHEN and CDR2 SYDVKM. This CDR3 spans 14 amino acids. CDR3 region: CASLGHTNTGELFF. The DNA for the CDR3 is TGTGCCAGCCTTGGACATACGAACACCGGGGAGCTGTTTTTT.

This clone turned up a few times. This chain joins TRBV30 and TRBJ1-6; possible D gene TRBD1, 6 bases. This CDR3 has 17 amino acids. The V gene's germline CDR1 is GTSNPN and CDR2 SVGIG (reference sequence). The ends were cut back, 0 bases at V and 3 bases at J, with 15 bases in the middle. CDR3 nucleotides: TGTGCCTGGAGTGTACAACGACAGGCCTACTATAATTCACCCCTCCACTTT. Protein: CAWSVQRQAYYNSPLHF. Complete variable domain (other parts from reference TRBV30 and TRBJ1-6): SQTIHQWPATLVQPVGSPLSLECTVEGTSNPNLYWYRQAAGRGLQLLFYSVGIGQISSEVPQNLSASRPQDRQFILSSKKLLLSDSGFYLCAWSVQRQAYYNSPLHFGNGTRLTVT.

This chain uses TRBV20-1 with TRBJ1-4; TRBD1 is a possible D gene (5 bases). CDR3 length equals 13 residues. Trimming cost V 3 bases and J 8 bases, with 13 bases left between them. Looked up from germline, CDR1 is DFQATT and CDR2 is SNEGSKA (reference sequence). As DNA, the CDR3 is TGCAGTGCTAGTTTGCAGGGAAGCGAAAAACTGTTTTTT. Protein sequence: CSASLQGSEKLFF.

The chain employs TRBV6-5 and TRBJ2-7; 9 positions agree with TRBD1. CDR1 is MNHEY and CDR2 is SVGAGI in the germline V gene. CDR3 size: 14 residues. J gave up 4 bases and V 6 bases, and 7 bases lay outside the gene matches. In DNA form, the CDR3 reads TGTGCCAGCAGCCGTACAGGGGGCGGGTACGAGCAGTACTTC. This gives the protein CASSRTGGGYEQYF.

The V gene is TRBV5-1, the J gene TRBJ2-5; tentatively, D is TRBD2 (6 bases). Germline V CDR1 and CDR2: SGHRS, YFSETQ. This CDR3 region has 15 residues. V lost 3 bases and J lost 3, with 15 bases in between. CDR3 region: CASSSGLIEEETQYF. In DNA, the CDR3 is TGCGCCAGCAGCTCGGGACTCATCGAGGAAGAGACCCAGTACTTC.

This clone occurred once. The chain carries TRBV27 and TRBJ2-1, with 7 bases matching TRBD2. After removal of 2 bases from V and 1 base from J, the junction contained 5 bases not matched to a gene. The length of the CDR3 is 16 residues. CDR1 and CDR2 (germline): MNHEY, SMNVEV (reference sequence). For the CDR3, the DNA is TGTGCCAGCAGTTTAAGCGGGACCCAGTCCTACAATGAGCAGTTCTTC. Its translation is CASSLSGTQSYNEQFF.

Note on this clone: Other DNA variants within this sample encode the same CDR3. V is TRBV5-1 and J is TRBJ1-1; D remains unclear. Trimming stripped 4 bases from V and 2 bases from J, with 12 bases between. This CDR3 has 14 residues. CDR1 SGHRS and CDR2 YFSETQ come from the germline V gene. This chain's CDR3 is CASSLAPGNTEAFF. Written as DNA, the CDR3 is TGCGCCAGCAGCCTAGCCCCGGGTAACACTGAAGCTTTCTTT.

The chain has TRBV9 and TRBJ1-5; D remains unclear. V lost 0 bases and J 5 bases, leaving 6 bases between the germline ends. Germline CDR1 is SGDLS and CDR2 is YYNGEE. CDR3 length: 13 amino acids. The CDR3 loop is CASSVDGYQPQHF. As DNA, the CDR3 is TGTGCCAGCAGCGTAGACGGTTATCAGCCCCAGCATTTT.

V usage is TRBV5-1 and J usage is TRBJ1-1; no clear D. Germline V gene data show CDR1 as SGHRS and CDR2 as YFSETQ. The CDR3 runs to 14 residues. The ends were cut back, 1 base at V and 5 bases at J, with 12 bases in the middle. This CDR3 reads CASSLNIGRTEAFF. For the CDR3, the DNA is TGCGCCAGCAGCTTGAACATCGGGAGAACTGAAGCTTTCTTT. Full variable domain (rest looked up from reference TRBV5-1 and TRBJ1-1): KAGVTQTPRYLIKTRGQQVTLSCSPISGHRSVSWYQQTPGQGLQFLFEYFSETQRNKGNFPGRFSGRQFSNSRSEMNVSTLELGDSALYLCASSLNIGRTEAFFGQGTRLTVV.